This T cell receptor beta chain derives from a study of blood T cell repertoires in COVID-19. Study-wide context: Sample material is recorded as cDNA or gDNA derived from T cells, B-cell-depleted T cells, or PBMCs.

Patients from Seattle were sampled longitudinally, starting during active infection. Methods used by the authors: It was from reference gene primer amplification that nucleated cell counts were estimated. The data were produced by immunoSEQ multiplex PCR, yet TCRdb's version contains in-frame clones alone and is incomplete. V, J and clone size are taken as reported in that table, and D and trimming were inferred from the DNA itself. The table has about 350,000 clones, approximately 89% seen once; the top ten hold 3% to 4%. The CDR3 covers 14 residues. V dropped 6 bases and J dropped 8 bases, with 19 bases sitting between them. Germline CDR1 is MNHEY and CDR2 is SVGAGI.

The receptor's source is a woman aged 55-70 years with COVID-19, enrolled during active disease. The gene calls are TRBV6-5 and TRBJ1-2, with a weak D call TRBD1 (5 bases). Material for sequencing was peripheral blood. The CDR3 coding sequence is TGTGCCAGCAGCCCCATAGGAGGGCGGGACGGCTACACCTTC. It specifies CASSPIGGRDGYTF.